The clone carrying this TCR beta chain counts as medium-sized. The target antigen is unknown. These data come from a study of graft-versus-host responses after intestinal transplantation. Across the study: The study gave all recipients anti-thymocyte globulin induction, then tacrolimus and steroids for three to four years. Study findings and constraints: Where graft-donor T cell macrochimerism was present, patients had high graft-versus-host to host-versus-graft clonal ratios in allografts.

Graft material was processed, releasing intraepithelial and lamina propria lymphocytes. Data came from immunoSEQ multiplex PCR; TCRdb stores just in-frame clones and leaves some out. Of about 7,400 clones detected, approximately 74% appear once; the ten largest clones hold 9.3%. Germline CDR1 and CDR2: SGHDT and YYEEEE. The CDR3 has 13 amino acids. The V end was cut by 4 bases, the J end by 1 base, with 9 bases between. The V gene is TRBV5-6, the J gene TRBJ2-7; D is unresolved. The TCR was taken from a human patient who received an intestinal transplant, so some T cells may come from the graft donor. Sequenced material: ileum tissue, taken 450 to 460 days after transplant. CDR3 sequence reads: CASSRTASYEQYV. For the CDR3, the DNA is TGTGCCAGCAGCCGGACGGCATCCTACGAGCAGTACGTC.